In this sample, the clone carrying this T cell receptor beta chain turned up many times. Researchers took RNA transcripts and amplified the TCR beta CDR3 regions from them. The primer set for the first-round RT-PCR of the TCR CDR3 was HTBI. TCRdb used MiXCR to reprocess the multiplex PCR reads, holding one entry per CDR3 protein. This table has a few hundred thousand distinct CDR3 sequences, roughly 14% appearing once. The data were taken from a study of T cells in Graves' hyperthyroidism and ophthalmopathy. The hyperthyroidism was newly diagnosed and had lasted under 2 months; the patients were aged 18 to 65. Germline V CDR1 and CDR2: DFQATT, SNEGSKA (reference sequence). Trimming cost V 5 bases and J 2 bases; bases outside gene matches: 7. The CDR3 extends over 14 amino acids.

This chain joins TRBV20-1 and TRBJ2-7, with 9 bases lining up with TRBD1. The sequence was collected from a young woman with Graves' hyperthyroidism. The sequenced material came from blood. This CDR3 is CSARAWTGAYEQYF. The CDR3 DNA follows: TGCAGTGCTCGTGCTTGGACAGGGGCCTACGAGCAGTACTTC.